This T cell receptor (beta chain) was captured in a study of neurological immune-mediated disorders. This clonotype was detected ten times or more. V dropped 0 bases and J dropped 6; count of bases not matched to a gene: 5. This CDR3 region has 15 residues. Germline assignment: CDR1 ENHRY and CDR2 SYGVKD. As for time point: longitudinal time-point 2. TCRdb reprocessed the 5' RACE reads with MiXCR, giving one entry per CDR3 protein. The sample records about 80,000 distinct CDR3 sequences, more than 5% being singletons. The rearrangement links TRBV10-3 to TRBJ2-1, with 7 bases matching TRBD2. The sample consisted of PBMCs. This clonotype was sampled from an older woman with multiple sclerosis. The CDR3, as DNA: TGTGCCATCAGTGAGTCGGGACTAAGGGTCAATGAGCAGTTCTTC. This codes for CAISESGLRVNEQFF.